Below, 24 T cell receptor beta chains from the same sample are listed, as sequenced in a study of T cells in Graves' hyperthyroidism and ophthalmopathy. TCR beta CDR3 region amplification was performed from RNA transcripts. HTBI primers were used for first-round RT-PCR of the TCR CDR3. TCRdb re-called the multiplex PCR reads with MiXCR, one entry per CDR3 protein. The table records some 490,000 distinct CDR3 sequences, around a fifth of them present only once. Sample: blood. All receptors derive from a woman between 65 and 79 years old with Graves' ophthalmopathy.

The sample holds many counts of this clonotype. V is TRBV25-1 and J is TRBJ2-7; D not certain. V was trimmed by 2 bases and J by 2 bases, leaving 10 bases between them. The CDR3 runs to 14 residues. CDR1 is MGHDK and CDR2 is SYGVNS in the germline V gene. This chain's CDR3 is CASSEEDQAYEQYF. Written as DNA, the CDR3 is TGTGCCAGCAGTGAAGAGGACCAAGCCTACGAGCAGTACTTC.

V gene TRBV20-1 combines with J gene TRBJ2-1; 7 bases agree with TRBD1. The J segment lost 7 bases and the V segment lost 2 bases, leaving 2 bases of the junction unmatched. The CDR3 has 12 amino acids. Germline V gene sequence: CDR1 DFQATT, CDR2 SNEGSKA (reference sequence). CDR3 amino acids: CSARQGVNEQFF. CDR3 nucleotides: TGCAGTGCTAGACAGGGGGTGAATGAGCAGTTCTTC.

This clonotype has just a few counts. The CDR3 spells CSAARQGYHGYTF. The CDR3 region has the DNA TGCAGTGCTGCTCGACAGGGGTACCATGGCTACACCTTC. The rearrangement links TRBV20-1 to TRBJ1-2, with TRBD1 matching over 8 bases. This CDR3 region has 13 residues. Germline CDR1 DFQATT, CDR2 SNEGSKA (reference sequence). V shed 5 bases, J shed 6 bases, and the junction held 8 bases outside the gene matches.

The rearrangement uses TRBV30 and TRBJ1-4; D may be TRBD1 (5 bases). The CDR3 is 13 amino acids. CDR1 and CDR2 (germline): GTSNPN, SVGIG (reference sequence). With 4 bases removed from V and 7 bases from J, the gap between germline ends came to 13 bases. CDR3 nucleotides: TGTGCCTGGAAAATGGGGGGGATTGAAAAACTGTTTTTT. This sequence encodes CAWKMGGIEKLFF.

With regard to this clonotype: It may be a read error: a sequence one base away is much more abundant. The chain combines TRBV12-5 with TRBJ2-1; perhaps TRBD2 as D (6 bases). This CDR3 is 19 amino acids long. Germline V CDR1 and CDR2: LGHNT, FRNRAP. In DNA form, the CDR3 reads TGTGCTAGTGGCCCTCCTCACACTCCCCCTAGCGTCTCCTACAATGAGAAGTTCTTC. Its translation is CASGPPHTPPSVSYNEKFF. Full variable domain (remainder filled in from reference TRBV12-5 and TRBJ2-1): DARVTQTPRHKVTEMGQEVTMRCQPILGHNTVFWYRQTMMQGLELLAYFRNRAPLDDSGMPKDRFSAEMPDATLATLKIQPSEPRDSAVYFCASGPPHTPPSVSYNEKFFGPGTRLTVL.

This clonotype was recorded a few times. J is TRBJ2-7 and V is TRBV12-3 or TRBV12-4; no firm D call. The V gene lost 3 bases and the J gene lost 3 bases, with 9 bases spanning the gap. This CDR3 is built from 13 residues. The CDR3 DNA follows: TGTGCCAGCAGTTTTCTCGAATACTACGAGCAGTACTTC. Translated: CASSFLEYYEQYF.

Ten or more counts support this clonotype. This chain joins TRBV7-2 and TRBJ2-2; the D is unclear. The V gene's germline CDR1 is SGHTA and CDR2 FQGNSA. This CDR3 has 14 amino acids. Trimming took off 6 bases at V and 0 bases at J, with 8 bases between the two ends. CDR3 DNA: TGTGCCAGCAGAACAGCCGCGAACACCGGGGAGCTGTTTTTT. Protein product: CASRTAANTGELFF.

The rearrangement joins TRBV11-2 to TRBJ2-7, with 9 bases fitting TRBD2. The CDR3 runs to 15 residues. The trim removed 2 bases at V and 9 bases at J, leaving 11 bases unmatched. Germline V gene sequence: CDR1 SGHAT, CDR2 FQNNGV. CDR3 sequence reads: CASSLTSGPLGVQYF. In nucleotides, the CDR3 is TGTGCCAGCAGCTTAACTAGCGGGCCATTAGGGGTGCAGTACTTC.

This clonotype was picked up many times. The chain couples TRBV6-1 to TRBJ1-6, with TRBD1 as a possible D gene (6 bases). V was trimmed by 6 bases and J by 8 bases, leaving 11 bases between them. The CDR3 loop spans 13 amino acids. CDR1 and CDR2 (germline): MNHNS, SASEGT. DNA of the CDR3: TGTGCCAGCAGAGAAAACAGGGATTCACCCCTCCACTTT. This sequence encodes CASRENRDSPLHF.

A remark on this clonotype: A read error may be the cause here, since a much bigger clone is one base away. The CDR3 DNA reads as TGTGCCAGCAGCCAACTAGCGGGAAGCACAGATACGCAGTATTTT. Protein: CASSQLAGSTDTQYF. The V call is TRBV6-4, the J call TRBJ2-3, with TRBD2 matching over 10 bases. The CDR3 length is 15 residues. V was clipped by 6 bases and J by 0 bases; unmatched bases: 3. Per the germline V gene, CDR1 is MRHNA and CDR2 is SNTAGT.

This clonotype has a handful of counts. The chain uses TRBV3-1 and TRBJ1-6; no reliable D call. V dropped 1 base and J dropped 1 base, with 14 bases sitting between them. Germline V gene data show CDR1 as LGHDT and CDR2 as YNNKEL (reference sequence). The CDR3 extends over 18 amino acids. The CDR3 DNA follows: TGTGCCAGCAGCCAAGGGCTCTTGGGAGAATCCTATAATTCACCCCTCCACTTT. Translating it yields CASSQGLLGESYNSPLHF.

This clonotype was counted only a few times. The chain combines TRBV6-1 with TRBJ1-2; possible D gene TRBD1, 5 bases. Germline V gene data show CDR1 as MNHNS and CDR2 as SASEGT. Trimming took 5 bases from V and 0 from J, leaving 13 bases between them. This CDR3 region has 15 residues. CDR3 protein: CASSSWQGPNYGYTF. CDR3 sequence (DNA): TGTGCCAGCAGTTCCTGGCAGGGTCCTAACTATGGCTACACCTTC.

The chain combines TRBV20-1 with TRBJ1-1; D is uncertain. This CDR3 region has 13 residues. Trimming took off 4 bases at V and 1 base at J, with 10 bases between the two ends. Germline lookup yields CDR1 DFQATT and CDR2 SNEGSKA (reference sequence). CDR3: CSATKGPNTEAFF. The CDR3 DNA reads TGCAGTGCTACTAAAGGGCCGAACACTGAAGCTTTCTTT.

In its sample, this clonotype was seen a few times. This chain joins TRBV20-1 and TRBJ2-3; a possible D gene is TRBD2 (6 bases). Trimming pared 5 bases from V and 1 base from J, leaving 10 bases between. Germline lookup yields CDR1 DFQATT and CDR2 SNEGSKA (reference sequence). The length of the CDR3 is 13 residues. DNA of the CDR3: TGCAGTGCTCCGTCTAGCGGCACAGATACGCAGTATTTT. The encoded protein is CSAPSSGTDTQYF.

The chain combines TRBV5-1 with TRBJ2-1, with 10 bases fitting TRBD2. Per the germline V gene, CDR1 is SGHRS and CDR2 is YFSETQ. This CDR3 has 15 amino acids. The V and J ends lost 2 bases and 15 bases, in that order; junction bases with no gene match: 14. DNA for the CDR3: TGCGCCAGCAGCTTCCTAGCGGGAGTCCCATCTAGTAGGTTCTTC. Its protein product is CASSFLAGVPSSRFF. The full variable domain, in which reference TRBV5-1 and TRBJ2-1 provide the parts outside the CDR3, is KAGVTQTPRYLIKTRGQQVTLSCSPISGHRSVSWYQQTPGQGLQFLFEYFSETQRNKGNFPGRFSGRQFSNSRSEMNVSTLELGDSALYLCASSFLAGVPSSRFFGPGTRLTVL.

V gene TRBV12-3 or TRBV12-4 combines with J gene TRBJ1-6; D is unresolved. This CDR3 has 14 residues. The V end lost 1 base, the J end lost 1 base, and 2 bases lay between the germline ends. The CDR3 sequence is CASSLGSYNSPLHF. CDR3 bases: TGTGCCAGCAGTTTAGGATCCTATAATTCACCCCTCCACTTT.

The chain couples TRBV5-1 to TRBJ2-1, with 9 bases identical to TRBD1. Germline V gene lookup returns CDR1 SGHRS and CDR2 YFSETQ. V shed 3 bases, J shed 4 bases, and the junction held 8 bases outside the gene matches. This CDR3 is 16 amino acids long. CDR3 nucleotide sequence: TGCGCCAGCAGCTACCGGACAGGGGAGGGGTACAATGAGCAGTTCTTC. Translating it yields CASSYRTGEGYNEQFF.

In this sample, this clonotype turned up a few times. The chain is built from TRBV6-1 and TRBJ2-1; 9 bases are a match to TRBD1. From germline, CDR1 is MNHNS and CDR2 SASEGT. With V trimmed by 6 bases and J by 9 bases, 6 bases remained unmatched. This CDR3 spans 13 amino acids. CDR3 protein: CASRKQGAGEQFF. CDR3 DNA sequence: TGTGCCAGCAGGAAACAGGGGGCCGGTGAGCAGTTCTTC.

V and J are TRBV28 and TRBJ1-1, with 7 positions matching TRBD1. Unmatched junction bases numbered 10, after V lost 6 bases and J lost 6 bases. Germline CDR1 and CDR2: MDHEN and SYDVKM. The CDR3 extends over 14 amino acids. This CDR3 reads CASSPTGTVSEAFF. In nucleotides, the CDR3 is TGTGCCAGCAGCCCTACGGGGACAGTCTCTGAAGCTTTCTTT.

The sample holds many counts of this clonotype. The V and J genes are TRBV2 and TRBJ2-3, with D hard to call. The CDR3 has 15 residues. Germline V gene lookup returns CDR1 SNHLY and CDR2 FYNNEI. Trimming pared 6 bases from V and 0 bases from J, leaving 13 bases between. The CDR3 nucleotides are TGTGCCAGCAGCGAGACAAAGACTAGCACAGATACGCAGTATTTT. Its protein product is CASSETKTSTDTQYF.

About this clonotype itself: This may stem from a read error, because a much larger clone lies one nucleotide away. The rearrangement joins TRBV28 to TRBJ1-2; D remains unclear. Germline values: CDR1 MDHEN, CDR2 SYDVKM. The CDR3 sequence is 13 residues long. In DNA form, the CDR3 reads TGTGCCAGCGGTTTACTAGCTGGGAAAGGCTACACCTTC. Protein product: CASGLLAGKGYTF.

At least ten counts were recorded for this clonotype. The chain employs TRBV6-1 and TRBJ2-7, with D perhaps matching TRBD1 or TRBD2 (5 bases each). Per the germline V gene, CDR1 is MNHNS and CDR2 is SASEGT. Trimming took 5 bases from V and 5 from J, leaving 19 bases between them. The CDR3 covers 15 residues. DNA of the CDR3: TGTGCCAGCAGTTCCTTTCGGGGCTTGGGGCACGAGCAGTACTTC. Translation gives CASSSFRGLGHEQYF.

As to this clonotype: An end of the junction does not agree with germline; a read error may underlie this. The chain carries TRBV12-3 or TRBV12-4 and TRBJ2-1; D might be TRBD2 (5 bases). The CDR3 spans 13 residues. CDR3 loop: CASGFLAGNEQFF. For the CDR3, the DNA is TGTGCCAGCGGTTTTCTAGCCGGGAATGAGCAGTTCTTC.

This rearrangement joins TRBV20-1 to TRBJ1-5, with D tentatively TRBD1 (6 bases). The CDR3 runs 14 residues. The germline gives CDR1 DFQATT, CDR2 SNEGSKA (reference sequence). V was trimmed by 6 bases and J by 1 base, leaving 13 bases between them. This chain's CDR3 is CSALRGASNQPQHF. CDR3 in DNA: TGCAGTGCCTTAAGGGGGGCGAGCAATCAGCCCCAGCATTTT.